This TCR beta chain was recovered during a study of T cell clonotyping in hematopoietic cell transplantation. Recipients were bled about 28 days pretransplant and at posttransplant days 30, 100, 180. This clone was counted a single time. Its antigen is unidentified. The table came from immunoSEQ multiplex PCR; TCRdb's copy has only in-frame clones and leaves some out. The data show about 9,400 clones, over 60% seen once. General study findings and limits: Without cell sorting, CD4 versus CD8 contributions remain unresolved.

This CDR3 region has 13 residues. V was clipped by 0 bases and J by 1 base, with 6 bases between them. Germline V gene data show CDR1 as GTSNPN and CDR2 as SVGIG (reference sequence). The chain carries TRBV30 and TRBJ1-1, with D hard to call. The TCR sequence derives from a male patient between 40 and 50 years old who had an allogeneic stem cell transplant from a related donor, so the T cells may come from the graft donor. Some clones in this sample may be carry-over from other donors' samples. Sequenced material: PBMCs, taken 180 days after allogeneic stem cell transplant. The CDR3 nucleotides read TGTGCCTGGAGTGTGTATTCGAACACTGAAGCTTTCTTT. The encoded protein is CAWSVYSNTEAFF.